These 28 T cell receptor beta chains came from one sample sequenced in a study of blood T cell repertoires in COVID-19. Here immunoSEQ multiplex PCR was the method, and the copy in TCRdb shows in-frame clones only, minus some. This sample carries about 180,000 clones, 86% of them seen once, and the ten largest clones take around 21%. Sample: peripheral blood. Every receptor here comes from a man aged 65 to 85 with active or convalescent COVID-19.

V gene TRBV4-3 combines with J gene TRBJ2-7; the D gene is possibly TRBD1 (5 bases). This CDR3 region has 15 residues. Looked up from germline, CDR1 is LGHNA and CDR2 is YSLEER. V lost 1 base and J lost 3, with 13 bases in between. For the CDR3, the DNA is TGCGCCAGCAGCCAAGTATGGGGCAGCCGCTACGAGCAGTACTTC. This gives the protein CASSQVWGSRYEQYF.

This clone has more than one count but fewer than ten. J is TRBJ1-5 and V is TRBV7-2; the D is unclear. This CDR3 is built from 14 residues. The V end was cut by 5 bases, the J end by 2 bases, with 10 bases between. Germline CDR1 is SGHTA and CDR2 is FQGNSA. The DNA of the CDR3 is TGTGCCAGCAGCCCCTGGCCTGGCAATCAGCCCCAGCATTTT. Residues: CASSPWPGNQPQHF.

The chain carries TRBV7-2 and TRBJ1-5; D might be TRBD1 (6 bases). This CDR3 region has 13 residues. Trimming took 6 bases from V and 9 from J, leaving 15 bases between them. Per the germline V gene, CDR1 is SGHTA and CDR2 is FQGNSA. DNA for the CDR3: TGTGCCAGCAGTCGTACAGGGACCCGGCCCCAGCATTTT. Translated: CASSRTGTRPQHF.

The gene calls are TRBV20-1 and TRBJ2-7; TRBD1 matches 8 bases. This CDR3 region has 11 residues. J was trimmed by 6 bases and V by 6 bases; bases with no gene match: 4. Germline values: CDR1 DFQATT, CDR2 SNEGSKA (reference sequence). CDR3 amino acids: CSAPDRAEQYF. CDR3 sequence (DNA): TGCAGTGCCCCGGACAGGGCCGAGCAGTACTTC.

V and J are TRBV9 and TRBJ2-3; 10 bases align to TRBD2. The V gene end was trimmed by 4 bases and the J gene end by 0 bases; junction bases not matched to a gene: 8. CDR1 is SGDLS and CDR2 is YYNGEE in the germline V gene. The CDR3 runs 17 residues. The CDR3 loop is CASSHQRGGLSTDTQYF. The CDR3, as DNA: TGTGCCAGCAGCCACCAGCGGGGGGGCCTGAGCACAGATACGCAGTATTTT.

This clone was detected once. The CDR3 nucleotides are TGTGCCAGTAGTCCCCAAAAAGGGGCTTTGAGGACTGAAGCTTTCTTT. Translated, it gives CASSPQKGALRTEAFF. The chain couples TRBV19 to TRBJ1-1, with D possibly matching TRBD1 (5 bases). The V and J ends lost 5 bases and 5 bases respectively, with 21 bases between them. The germline V gene has CDR1 LNHDA and CDR2 SQIVND (reference sequence). The CDR3 has 16 residues.

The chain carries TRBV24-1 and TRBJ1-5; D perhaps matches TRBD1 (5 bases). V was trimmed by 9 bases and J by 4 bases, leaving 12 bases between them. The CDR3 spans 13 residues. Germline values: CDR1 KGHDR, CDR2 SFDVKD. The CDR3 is CATQGLGNQPQHF. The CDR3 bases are TGTGCCACCCAGGGATTAGGGAATCAGCCCCAGCATTTT.

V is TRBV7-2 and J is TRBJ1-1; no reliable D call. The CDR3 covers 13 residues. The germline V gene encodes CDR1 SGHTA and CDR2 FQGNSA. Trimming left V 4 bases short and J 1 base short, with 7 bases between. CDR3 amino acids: CASSWNRNTEAFF. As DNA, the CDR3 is TGTGCCAGCAGCTGGAACAGGAACACTGAAGCTTTCTTT.

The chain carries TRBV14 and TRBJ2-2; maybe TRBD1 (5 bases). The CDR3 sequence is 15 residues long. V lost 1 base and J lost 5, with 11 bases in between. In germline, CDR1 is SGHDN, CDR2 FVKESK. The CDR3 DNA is TGTGCCAGCAGCCAAGTGGGGCTAAAGACCGGGGAGCTGTTTTTT. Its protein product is CASSQVGLKTGELFF.

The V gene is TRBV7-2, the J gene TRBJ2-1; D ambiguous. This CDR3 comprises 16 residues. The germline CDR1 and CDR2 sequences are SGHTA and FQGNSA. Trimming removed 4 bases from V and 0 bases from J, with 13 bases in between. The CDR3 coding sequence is TGTGCCAGCAGCTCGCGTACTATCCGCTCCTACAATGAGCAGTTCTTC. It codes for CASSSRTIRSYNEQFF.

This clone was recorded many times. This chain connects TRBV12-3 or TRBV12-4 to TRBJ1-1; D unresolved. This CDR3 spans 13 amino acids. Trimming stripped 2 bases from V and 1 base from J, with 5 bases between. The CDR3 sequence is CASSLSRNTEAFF. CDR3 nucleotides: TGTGCCAGCAGTTTATCCAGGAACACTGAAGCTTTCTTT.

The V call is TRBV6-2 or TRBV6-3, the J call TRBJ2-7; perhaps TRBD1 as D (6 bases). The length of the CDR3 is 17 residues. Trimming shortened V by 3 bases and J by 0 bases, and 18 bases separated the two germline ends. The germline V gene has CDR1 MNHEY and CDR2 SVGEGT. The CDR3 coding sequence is TGTGCCAGCAGTTATATACTTCTTCTGGACAGCTCCTACGAGCAGTACTTC. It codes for CASSYILLLDSSYEQYF.

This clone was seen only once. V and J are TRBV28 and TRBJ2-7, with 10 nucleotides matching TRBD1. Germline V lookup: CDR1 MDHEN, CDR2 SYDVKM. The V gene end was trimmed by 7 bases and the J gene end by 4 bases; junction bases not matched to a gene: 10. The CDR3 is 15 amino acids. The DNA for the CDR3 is TGTGCCAGCACCACCCCGGGACAGGGGAAGTACGAGCAGTACTTC. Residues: CASTTPGQGKYEQYF.

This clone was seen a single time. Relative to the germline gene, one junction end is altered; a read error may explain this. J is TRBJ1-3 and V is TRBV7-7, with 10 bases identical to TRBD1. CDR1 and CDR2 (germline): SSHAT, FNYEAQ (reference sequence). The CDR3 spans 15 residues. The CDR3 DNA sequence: TGTGCTAGCAGCAAAGGACAGGGGGCTGGAAACACCATATATTTT. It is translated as CASSKGQGAGNTIYF.

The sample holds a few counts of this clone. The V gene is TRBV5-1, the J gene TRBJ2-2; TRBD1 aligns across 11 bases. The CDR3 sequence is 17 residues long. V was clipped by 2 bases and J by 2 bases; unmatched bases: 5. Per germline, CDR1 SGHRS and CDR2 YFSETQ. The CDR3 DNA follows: TGCGCCAGCAGCTTCGCCCGGACAGGGGGCAACACCGGGGAGCTGTTTTTT. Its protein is CASSFARTGGNTGELFF. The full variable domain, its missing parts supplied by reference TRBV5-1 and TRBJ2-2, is KAGVTQTPRYLIKTRGQQVTLSCSPISGHRSVSWYQQTPGQGLQFLFEYFSETQRNKGNFPGRFSGRQFSNSRSEMNVSTLELGDSALYLCASSFARTGGNTGELFFGEGSRLTVL.

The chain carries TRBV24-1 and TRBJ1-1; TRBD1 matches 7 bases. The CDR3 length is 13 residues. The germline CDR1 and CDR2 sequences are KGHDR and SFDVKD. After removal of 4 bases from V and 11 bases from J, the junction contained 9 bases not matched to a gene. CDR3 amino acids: CATSDDRVRSAFF. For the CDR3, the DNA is TGTGCCACCAGTGACGACAGGGTTAGGTCGGCTTTCTTT.

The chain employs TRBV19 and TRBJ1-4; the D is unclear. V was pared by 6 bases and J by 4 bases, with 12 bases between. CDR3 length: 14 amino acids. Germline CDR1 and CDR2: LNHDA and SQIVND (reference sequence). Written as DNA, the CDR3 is TGTGCCAGTAGGAGAGGGCGGAATAATGAAAAACTGTTTTTT. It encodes CASRRGRNNEKLFF.

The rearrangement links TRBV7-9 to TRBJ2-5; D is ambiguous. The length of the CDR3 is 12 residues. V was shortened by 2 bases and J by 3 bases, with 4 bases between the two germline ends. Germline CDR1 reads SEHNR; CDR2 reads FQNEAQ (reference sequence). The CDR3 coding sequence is TGTGCCAGCAGCTTATCGGAAGAGACCCAGTACTTC. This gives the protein CASSLSEETQYF. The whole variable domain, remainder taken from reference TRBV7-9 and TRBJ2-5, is DTGVSQNPRHKITKRGQNVTFRCDPISEHNRLYWYRQTLGQGPEFLTYFQNEAQLEKSRLLSDRFSAERPKGSFSTLEIQRTEQGDSAMYLCASSLSEETQYFGPGTRLLVL.

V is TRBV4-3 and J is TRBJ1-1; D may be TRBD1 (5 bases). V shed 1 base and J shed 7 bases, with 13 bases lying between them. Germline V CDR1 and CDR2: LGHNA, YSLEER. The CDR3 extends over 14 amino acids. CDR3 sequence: CASSQVGRVSEAFF. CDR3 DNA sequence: TGCGCCAGCAGCCAAGTAGGCAGGGTGAGTGAAGCTTTCTTT.

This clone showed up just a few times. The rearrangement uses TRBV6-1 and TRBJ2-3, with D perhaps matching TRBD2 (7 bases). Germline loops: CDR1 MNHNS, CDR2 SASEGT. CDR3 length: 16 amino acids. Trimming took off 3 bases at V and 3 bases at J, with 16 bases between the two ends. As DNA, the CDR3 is TGTGCCAGCAGTGACCGGGGGGCTTGGGTGACAGATACGCAGTATTTT. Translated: CASSDRGAWVTDTQYF.

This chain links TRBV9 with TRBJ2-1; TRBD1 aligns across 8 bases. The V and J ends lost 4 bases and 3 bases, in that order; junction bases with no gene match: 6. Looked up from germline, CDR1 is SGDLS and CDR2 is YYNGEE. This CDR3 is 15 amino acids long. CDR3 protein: CASSFRTGSYNEQFF. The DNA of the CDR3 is TGTGCCAGCAGCTTCCGGACAGGGAGCTACAATGAGCAGTTCTTC. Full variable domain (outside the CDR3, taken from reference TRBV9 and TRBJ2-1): DSGVTQTPKHLITATGQRVTLRCSPRSGDLSVYWYQQSLDQGLQFLIQYYNGEERAKGNILERFSAQQFPDLHSELNLSSLELGDSALYFCASSFRTGSYNEQFFGPGTRLTVL.

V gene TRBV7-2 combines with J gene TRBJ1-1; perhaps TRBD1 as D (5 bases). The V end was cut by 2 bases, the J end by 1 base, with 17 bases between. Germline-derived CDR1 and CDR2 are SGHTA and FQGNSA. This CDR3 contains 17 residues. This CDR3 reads CASSLYGAGHENTEAFF. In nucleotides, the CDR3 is TGTGCCAGCAGCTTATATGGGGCAGGCCATGAGAACACTGAAGCTTTCTTT.

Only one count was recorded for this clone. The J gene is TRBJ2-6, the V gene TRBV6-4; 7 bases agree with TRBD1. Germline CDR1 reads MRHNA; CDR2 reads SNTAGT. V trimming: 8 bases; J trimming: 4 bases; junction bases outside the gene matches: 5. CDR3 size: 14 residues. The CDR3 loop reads CASSTGAGANVLTF. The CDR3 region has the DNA TGTGCCAGCTCTACAGGGGCCGGGGCCAACGTCCTGACTTTC.

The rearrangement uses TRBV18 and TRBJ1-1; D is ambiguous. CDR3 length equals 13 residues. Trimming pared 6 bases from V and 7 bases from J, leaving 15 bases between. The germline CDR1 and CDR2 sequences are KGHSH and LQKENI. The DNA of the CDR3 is TGTGCCAGCTCGAGCGGCACAGCTAATGAAGCTTTCTTT. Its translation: CASSSGTANEAFF.

In nucleotides, the CDR3 is TGTGCCAGTAGTAGGGACAGCTATAGCAATCAGCCCCAGCATTTT. It codes for CASSRDSYSNQPQHF. The V and J genes are TRBV19 and TRBJ1-5; 7 nucleotides line up with TRBD1. From germline, CDR1 is LNHDA and CDR2 SQIVND (reference sequence). Unmatched junction bases numbered 3, after V lost 4 bases and J lost 0 bases. The CDR3 covers 15 residues.

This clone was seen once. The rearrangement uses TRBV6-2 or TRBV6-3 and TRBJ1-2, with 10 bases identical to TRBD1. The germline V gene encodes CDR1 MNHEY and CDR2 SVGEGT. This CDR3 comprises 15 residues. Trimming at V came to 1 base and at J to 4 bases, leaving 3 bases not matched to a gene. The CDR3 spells CASSYLGQGTYGYTF. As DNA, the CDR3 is TGTGCCAGCAGTTACTTGGGACAGGGGACCTATGGCTACACCTTC.

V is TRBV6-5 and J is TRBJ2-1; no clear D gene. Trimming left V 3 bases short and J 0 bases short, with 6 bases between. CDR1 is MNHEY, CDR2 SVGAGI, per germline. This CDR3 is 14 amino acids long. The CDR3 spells CASSYMASYNEQFF. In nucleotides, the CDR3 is TGTGCCAGCAGTTATATGGCCTCCTACAATGAGCAGTTCTTC.

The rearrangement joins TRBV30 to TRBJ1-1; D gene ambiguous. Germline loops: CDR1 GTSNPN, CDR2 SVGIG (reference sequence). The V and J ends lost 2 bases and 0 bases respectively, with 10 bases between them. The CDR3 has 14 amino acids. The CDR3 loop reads CAWSRSTLNTEAFF. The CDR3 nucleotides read TGTGCCTGGAGTCGGAGCACTTTGAACACTGAAGCTTTCTTT.